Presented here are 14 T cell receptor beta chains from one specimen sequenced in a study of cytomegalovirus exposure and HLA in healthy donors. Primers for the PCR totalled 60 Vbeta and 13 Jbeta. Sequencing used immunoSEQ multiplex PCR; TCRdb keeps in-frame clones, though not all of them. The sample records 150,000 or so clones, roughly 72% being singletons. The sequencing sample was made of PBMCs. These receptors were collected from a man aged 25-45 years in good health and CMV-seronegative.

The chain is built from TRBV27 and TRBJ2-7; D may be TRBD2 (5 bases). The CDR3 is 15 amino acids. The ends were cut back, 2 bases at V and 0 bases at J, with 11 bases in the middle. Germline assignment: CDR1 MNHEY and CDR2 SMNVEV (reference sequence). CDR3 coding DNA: TGTGCCAGCAGTTTACCGGGGAAGAGCTCCTACGAGCAGTACTTC. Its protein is CASSLPGKSSYEQYF.

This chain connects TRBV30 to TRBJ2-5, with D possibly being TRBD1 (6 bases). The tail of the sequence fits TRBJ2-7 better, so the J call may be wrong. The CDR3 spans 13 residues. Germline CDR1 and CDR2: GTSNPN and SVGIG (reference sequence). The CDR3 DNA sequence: TGTGCCTGGAGTCCTTATTCCAGGGGCGAGCAGTACTTC. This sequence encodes CAWSPYSRGEQYF.

The CDR3 nucleotides read TGTGCCAGCATCCAAGCGGGTGGTGACGAGCAGTACTTC. Protein sequence: CASIQAGGDEQYF. The chain joins TRBV6-6 to TRBJ2-7; TRBD2 is a possible D gene (6 bases). Trimming left V 7 bases short and J 5 bases short, with 15 bases between. Germline CDR1 and CDR2: MNHNY and SVGAGI (reference sequence). CDR3 length: 13 residues.

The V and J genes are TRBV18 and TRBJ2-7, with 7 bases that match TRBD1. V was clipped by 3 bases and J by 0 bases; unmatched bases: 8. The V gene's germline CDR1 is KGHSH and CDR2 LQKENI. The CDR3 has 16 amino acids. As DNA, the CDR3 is TGTGCCAGCTCACCCGATGACAGGGCCTTCTCCTACGAGCAGTACTTC. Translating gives CASSPDDRAFSYEQYF.

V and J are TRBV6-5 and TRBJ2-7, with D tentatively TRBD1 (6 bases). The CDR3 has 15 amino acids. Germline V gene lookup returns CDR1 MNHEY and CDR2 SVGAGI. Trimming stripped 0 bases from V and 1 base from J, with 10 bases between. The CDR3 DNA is TGTGCCAGCAGTTACTCAGGCAGGGGTTCCTACGAGCAGTACTTC. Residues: CASSYSGRGSYEQYF.

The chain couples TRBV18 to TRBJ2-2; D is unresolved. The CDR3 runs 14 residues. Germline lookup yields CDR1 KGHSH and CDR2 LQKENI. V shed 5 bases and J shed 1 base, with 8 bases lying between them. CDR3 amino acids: CASSEVLNTGELFF. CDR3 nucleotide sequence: TGTGCCAGCTCAGAGGTACTGAACACCGGGGAGCTGTTTTTT. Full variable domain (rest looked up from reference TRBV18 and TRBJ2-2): NAGVMQNPRHLVRRRGQEARLRCSPMKGHSHVYWYRQLPEEGLKFMVYLQKENIIDESGMPKERFSAEFPKEGPSILRIQQVVRGDSAAYFCASSEVLNTGELFFGEGSRLTVL.

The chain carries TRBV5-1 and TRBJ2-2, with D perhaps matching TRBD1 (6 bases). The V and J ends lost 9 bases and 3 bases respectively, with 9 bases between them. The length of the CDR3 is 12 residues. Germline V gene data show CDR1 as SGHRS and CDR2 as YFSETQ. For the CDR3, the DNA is TGCGCCACTAACAGGGACACCGGGGAGCTGTTTTTT. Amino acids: CATNRDTGELFF.

The CDR3 DNA reads as TGTGCCAGTAGTATAACAGTCCCGAGCTCCTACAATGAGCAGTTCTTC. Protein product: CASSITVPSSYNEQFF. The chain combines TRBV19 with TRBJ2-1; D unclear. Per germline, CDR1 LNHDA and CDR2 SQIVND (reference sequence). Trimming removed 2 bases at V and 0 bases at J, with 11 bases between. The CDR3 spans 16 residues.

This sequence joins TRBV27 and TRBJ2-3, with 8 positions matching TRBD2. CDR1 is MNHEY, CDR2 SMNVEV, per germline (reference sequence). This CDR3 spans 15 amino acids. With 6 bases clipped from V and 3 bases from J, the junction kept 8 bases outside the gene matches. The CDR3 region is CASSGLALRTDTQYF. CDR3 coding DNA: TGTGCCAGCAGCGGACTAGCCCTCCGGACAGATACGCAGTATTTT.

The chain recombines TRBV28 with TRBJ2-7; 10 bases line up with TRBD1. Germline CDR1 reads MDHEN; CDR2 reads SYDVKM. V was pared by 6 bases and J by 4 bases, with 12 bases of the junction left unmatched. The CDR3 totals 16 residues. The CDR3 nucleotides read TGTGCCAGCAGCCAACCGGGACAGGGGTTCTTGTACGAGCAGTACTTC. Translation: CASSQPGQGFLYEQYF.

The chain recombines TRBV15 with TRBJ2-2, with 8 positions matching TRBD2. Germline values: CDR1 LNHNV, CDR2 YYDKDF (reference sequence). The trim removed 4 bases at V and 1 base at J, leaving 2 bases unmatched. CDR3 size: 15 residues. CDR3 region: CATSTGTRNTGELFF. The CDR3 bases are TGTGCCACCAGCACCGGGACTAGGAACACCGGGGAGCTGTTTTTT.

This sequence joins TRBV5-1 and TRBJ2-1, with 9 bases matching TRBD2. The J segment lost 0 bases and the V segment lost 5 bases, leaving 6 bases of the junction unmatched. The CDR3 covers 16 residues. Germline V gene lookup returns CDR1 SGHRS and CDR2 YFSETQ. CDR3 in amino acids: CASRLAGTSSYNEQFF. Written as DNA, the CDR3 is TGCGCCAGCAGACTAGCGGGTACGAGCTCCTACAATGAGCAGTTCTTC.

DNA of the CDR3: TGCAGCGTCCGGACTAGCGGGGGCCATTCTAGCACAGATACGCAGTATTTT. Protein product: CSVRTSGGHSSTDTQYF. The rearrangement joins TRBV29-1 to TRBJ2-3; 13 bases are shared with TRBD2. The germline gives CDR1 SQVTM, CDR2 ANQGSEA. Trimming cost V 6 bases and J 0 bases; bases outside gene matches: 9. The length of the CDR3 is 17 residues.

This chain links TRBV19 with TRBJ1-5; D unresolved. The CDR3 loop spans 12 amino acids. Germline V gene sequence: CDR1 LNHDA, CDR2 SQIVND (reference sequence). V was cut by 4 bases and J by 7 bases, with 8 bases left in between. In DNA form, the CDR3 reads TGTGCCAGTAGTACCCAGAGGCAGCCCCAGCATTTT. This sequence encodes CASSTQRQPQHF.